This T cell receptor (beta chain) was sequenced in a study of technical replicates of blood from a few donors. Between the trimmed V and J ends, which lost 1 base and 5 bases, there was a span of 9 bases. The germline gives CDR1 MGHRA, CDR2 YSYEKL. CDR3 size: 13 residues. TCRdb's copy holds only in-frame clones and misses some; the assay was immunoSEQ multiplex PCR. The sample consists of 65,000 to 95,000 clones, nearly 98% of them appearing once. Sequencing was done on a sample of T cells isolated from PBMCs. The receptor was isolated from a human donor in good health. V and J are TRBV4-1 and TRBJ2-7; maybe TRBD1 (6 bases). The CDR3 sequence: CASSQANRDEQYF. CDR3 nucleotide sequence: TGCGCCAGCAGCCAAGCGAACAGGGACGAGCAGTACTTC.